The 25 T cell receptor beta chains reported below all come from one sample, sequenced in a study of blood T cell repertoires in COVID-19. Sequencing was performed with immunoSEQ multiplex PCR; in TCRdb, only in-frame clones are kept and a portion is missing. The sample has roughly 250,000 clones, more than 70% seen once. Material for sequencing was peripheral blood. These receptors were taken from a woman aged 40 to 50 who had recovered from COVID-19.

J is TRBJ2-1 and V is TRBV6-1; 8 nucleotides line up with TRBD2. This CDR3 comprises 15 residues. Germline assignment: CDR1 MNHNS and CDR2 SASEGT. The ends lost 6 bases at V and 8 bases at J; junction bases unmatched: 12. The CDR3 loop reads CASSRGGGSIDEQFF. For the CDR3, the DNA is TGTGCCAGCAGCCGGGGGGGCGGGAGTATCGATGAGCAGTTCTTC.

The chain links TRBV19 to TRBJ2-7; 9 bases fit TRBD2. This CDR3 has 16 residues. V dropped 3 bases and J dropped 1; count of bases not matched to a gene: 7. Per the germline V gene, CDR1 is LNHDA and CDR2 is SQIVND (reference sequence). The CDR3 DNA is TGTGCCAGTAGTATCCATAGCGGGAGACTGTCCTACGAGCAGTACTTC. This codes for CASSIHSGRLSYEQYF.

The rearrangement uses TRBV28 and TRBJ1-3; no clear D. The CDR3 consists of 14 residues. Germline lookup yields CDR1 MDHEN and CDR2 SYDVKM. V lost 6 bases and J lost 4, with 13 bases in between. CDR3 nucleotides: TGTGCCAGCAGGTGGACTCTCCTCGGAAACACCATATATTTT. This translates into CASRWTLLGNTIYF.

CDR3 bases: TGTGCCAGCAGCTTTGGTCCAGCGCCCAACTCCTACGAGCAGTACGTC. It specifies CASSFGPAPNSYEQYV. The J gene is TRBJ2-7, the V gene TRBV12-1; no check of the table's D call, TRBD2, against the DNA was made. TRBV12-1 is marked as a pseudogene. The CDR3 has 16 residues.

A word on this clone: Germline is not matched at one junction end, which may reflect a read error. The chain couples TRBV2 to TRBJ2-7; the match to TRBD1 covers 10 bases. CDR1 and CDR2 from the germline V gene are SNHLY and FYNNEI. The CDR3 consists of 14 residues. CDR3 bases: TGTGCCAGCAGTGAAGCGCTTAGTTTTTGGACAGGGGGCTTC. Its translation is CASSEALSFWTGGF.

The chain is built from TRBV12-2 and TRBJ2-3; the table's D call, TRBD2, was not checked against the DNA. TRBV12-2 is classified as a pseudogene. The CDR3 is made up of 18 amino acids. CDR3 nucleotide sequence: TGTGCAAGTCGCTTAAGGGCCGGGTCCCCTGGGGGGGCAGATACGCAGTATTTT. Translating it yields CASRLRAGSPGGADTQYF.

The rearrangement uses TRBV30 and TRBJ1-3; D unresolved. Germline values: CDR1 GTSNPN, CDR2 SVGIG (reference sequence). V was clipped by 1 base and J by 4 bases, with 5 bases between them. The CDR3 totals 12 residues. In DNA, the CDR3 is TGTGCCTGGAGTGCGTTAGGAAACACCATATATTTT. This translates into CAWSALGNTIYF. The variable domain in full, completed from reference TRBV30 and TRBJ1-3, reads SQTIHQWPATLVQPVGSPLSLECTVEGTSNPNLYWYRQAAGRGLQLLFYSVGIGQISSEVPQNLSASRPQDRQFILSSKKLLLSDSGFYLCAWSALGNTIYFGEGSWLTVV.

The rearrangement links TRBV30 to TRBJ1-2, with 7 nucleotides matching TRBD1. The CDR3 runs to 14 residues. V lost 1 base to trimming and J lost 5 bases; unmatched junction nucleotides: 7. Germline CDR1 GTSNPN, CDR2 SVGIG (reference sequence). The CDR3 DNA is TGTGCCTGGAGTGAGGTGCCAGGGGGGTATGGCTACACCTTC. Translation gives CAWSEVPGGYGYTF. The entire variable domain, with the rest obtained from reference TRBV30 and TRBJ1-2, is as follows: SQTIHQWPATLVQPVGSPLSLECTVEGTSNPNLYWYRQAAGRGLQLLFYSVGIGQISSEVPQNLSASRPQDRQFILSSKKLLLSDSGFYLCAWSEVPGGYGYTFGSGTRLTVV.

CDR3 DNA: TGTGCCAGCAGTTCCCGGCTCCCCGGGGAGACCCAGTACTTC. Protein sequence: CASSSRLPGETQYF. The chain couples TRBV6-5 to TRBJ2-5; D remains unclear. The V end was cut by 4 bases, the J end by 5 bases, with 14 bases between. The germline V gene encodes CDR1 MNHEY and CDR2 SVGAGI. The length of the CDR3 is 14 residues.

As concerns this clone: Mismatch with germline at one junction end may stem from a read error. The rearrangement uses TRBV15 and TRBJ2-5; 7 nucleotides line up with TRBD1. Germline V CDR1 and CDR2: LNHNV, YYDKDF (reference sequence). This CDR3 is 13 amino acids long. The CDR3 nucleotides are TGTGCCACCAGCGGAGACAGGGTGGAGACCCAGTACTTC. Translating it yields CATSGDRVETQYF.

This rearrangement joins TRBV6-2 or TRBV6-3 to TRBJ2-1; D might be TRBD1 (5 bases). Germline V gene sequence: CDR1 MNHEY, CDR2 SVGEGT. Trimming left V 5 bases short and J 6 bases short, with 17 bases between. This CDR3 is built from 15 residues. This chain's CDR3 is CASSPGQGRGNEQFF. CDR3 DNA: TGTGCCAGCAGTCCCGGGCAGGGAAGGGGCAATGAGCAGTTCTTC.

J is TRBJ2-7 and V is TRBV4-1; 7 positions agree with TRBD1. CDR1 is MGHRA and CDR2 is YSYEKL in the germline V gene. This CDR3 is built from 15 residues. With V trimmed by 1 base and J by 4 bases, 7 bases remained unmatched. The CDR3 reads CASSQADRVVYEQYF. In DNA form, the CDR3 reads TGCGCCAGCAGCCAAGCAGACAGGGTAGTATACGAGCAGTACTTC.

The chain links TRBV5-1 to TRBJ2-1; 11 nucleotides agree with TRBD2. J was trimmed by 15 bases and V by 3 bases; bases with no gene match: 8. This CDR3 has 13 amino acids. The germline gives CDR1 SGHRS, CDR2 YFSETQ. The CDR3 DNA reads as TGCGCCAGCAGCTCCCCACCCCTAGCGGGGGGGTTCTTC. This sequence encodes CASSSPPLAGGFF.

The CDR3 DNA is TGCGCCAGCAGTCAATCGGGGCAGGGGAATTACTCTGGGGCCAACGTCCTGACTTTC. The encoded protein is CASSQSGQGNYSGANVLTF. The V call is TRBV23-1, the J call TRBJ2-6, with D possibly being TRBD1 (6 bases). TRBV23-1 is filed as an ORF, its function uncertain. The V and J ends lost 0 bases and 0 bases respectively, with 15 bases between them. CDR3 length: 19 amino acids.

The chain joins TRBV24-1 to TRBJ1-2, with TRBD1 as a possible D gene (6 bases). The length of the CDR3 is 14 residues. Trimming pared 3 bases from V and 2 bases from J, leaving 9 bases between. The germline V gene has CDR1 KGHDR and CDR2 SFDVKD. The CDR3 here is CATSDPGQNYGYTF. The DNA for the CDR3 is TGTGCCACCAGTGATCCGGGACAAAACTATGGCTACACCTTC.

This clone was found a few times. V gene TRBV7-2 combines with J gene TRBJ1-2; D uncertain. The CDR3 is 12 amino acids. The V end was cut by 1 base, the J end by 8 bases, with 8 bases between. Germline V gene data show CDR1 as SGHTA and CDR2 as FQGNSA. The CDR3 region is CASSLGPGGYTF. DNA of the CDR3: TGTGCCAGCAGCTTAGGCCCCGGGGGCTACACCTTC.

V is TRBV6-2 or TRBV6-3 and J is TRBJ2-1; 10 positions agree with TRBD1. Germline CDR1 is MNHEY and CDR2 is SVGEGT. The CDR3 runs 15 residues. Trimming at V came to 6 bases and at J to 8 bases, leaving 10 bases not matched to a gene. CDR3 sequence reads: CASSTRQGAFHEQFF. The CDR3 DNA is TGTGCCAGCAGCACCCGACAGGGGGCATTCCATGAGCAGTTCTTC.

V usage is TRBV20-1 and J usage is TRBJ1-4; D ambiguous. Germline values: CDR1 DFQATT, CDR2 SNEGSKA (reference sequence). V lost 3 bases and J lost 5, with 10 bases in between. The CDR3 has 13 residues. The DNA for the CDR3 is TGCAGTGCTAGTCGTGACAAAAATGAAAAACTGTTTTTT. This gives the protein CSASRDKNEKLFF.

This clone was seen a few times. The chain uses TRBV11-2 and TRBJ1-2, with 10 bases matching TRBD1. V dropped 1 base and J dropped 2; count of bases not matched to a gene: 1. The CDR3 runs 15 residues. CDR1 and CDR2 from the germline V gene are SGHAT and FQNNGV. This CDR3 is CASSLGGQGNYGYTF. DNA of the CDR3: TGTGCCAGCAGCTTAGGGGGACAGGGGAACTATGGCTACACCTTC.

This rearrangement joins TRBV24-1 to TRBJ1-3; D is unclear. The CDR3 contains 15 residues. Germline CDR1 and CDR2: KGHDR and SFDVKD. Trimming pared 3 bases from V and 0 bases from J, leaving 8 bases between. The CDR3 region is CATSDPTRSGNTIYF. For the CDR3, the DNA is TGTGCCACCAGTGATCCCACGCGCTCTGGAAACACCATATATTTT.

DNA of the CDR3: TGTGCCAGCAGCTTGGGGGGGCAGGCCTACAATGAGCAGTTCTTC. Its protein product is CASSLGGQAYNEQFF. J is TRBJ2-1 and V is TRBV5-4, with TRBD1 as a possible D gene (6 bases). Germline CDR1 is SGHNT and CDR2 is YYREEE (reference sequence). Trimming removed 0 bases from V and 2 bases from J, with 9 bases in between. CDR3 length equals 15 residues. Based on the CDR3 plus reference TRBV5-4 and TRBJ2-1, the full variable domain is ETGVTQSPTHLIKTRGQQVTLRCSSQSGHNTVSWYQQALGQGPQFIFQYYREEENGRGNFPPRFSGLQFPNYSSELNVNALELDDSALYLCASSLGGQAYNEQFFGPGTRLTVL.

The chain carries TRBV19 and TRBJ1-1; 9 bases are shared with TRBD1. Germline-derived CDR1 and CDR2 are LNHDA and SQIVND (reference sequence). The V segment lost 7 bases and the J segment 1 base; nucleotides outside the gene matches: 1. CDR3 size: 13 residues. The CDR3 sequence is CASTDRGNTEAFF. In DNA form, the CDR3 reads TGTGCCAGTACGGACAGGGGGAACACTGAAGCTTTCTTT.

The genes are TRBV6-2 or TRBV6-3 and TRBJ2-1; TRBD1 matches at 7 bases. The CDR3 has 12 amino acids. Germline CDR1 reads MNHEY; CDR2 reads SVGEGT. With V trimmed by 4 bases and J by 12 bases, 6 bases remained unmatched. The CDR3 coding sequence is TGTGCCAGCAGTTGGGACAGATTGGGGCAGTTCTTC. It encodes CASSWDRLGQFF.

V gene TRBV5-6 combines with J gene TRBJ2-3; TRBD2 is a possible D gene (6 bases). The CDR3 extends over 15 amino acids. Trimming took off 4 bases at V and 5 bases at J, with 17 bases between the two ends. Germline V gene lookup returns CDR1 SGHDT and CDR2 YYEEEE. In DNA form, the CDR3 reads TGTGCCAGCAGCCCCTGGGGTAGCGGACGAGATACGCAGTATTTT. This encodes CASSPWGSGRDTQYF.

The CDR3 is CASSPGLTVNTEAFF. The CDR3 DNA is TGTGCCAGCTCACCCGGCTTGACAGTGAACACTGAAGCTTTCTTT. The V and J genes are TRBV18 and TRBJ1-1; tentatively, D is TRBD1 (5 bases). Germline V gene sequence: CDR1 KGHSH, CDR2 LQKENI. V lost 3 bases and J lost 0, with 11 bases in between. The CDR3 contains 15 residues.